Listed below are T cell receptor beta chains from one sample, sequenced in a study of shared clonotypes between healthy human individuals. TCRdb's copy holds only in-frame clones and misses some; the assay was immunoSEQ multiplex PCR. The table records some 1 million clones, under 80% of them present only once. The sequenced material came from memory CD4+ T cells sorted from blood. The receptors derive from a man aged 18 to 30 in good health. Both conserved end residues are trimmed from each CDR3.

j_gene | v_gene | CDR3aa
TRBJ1-2 | TRBV18 | ASSFYREGDGYT
TRBJ1-6 | TRBV27 | ASSLSMDSRNSPLH
TRBJ2-7 | TRBV30 | AWKARHSSYEQY
TRBJ2-7 | TRBV5-1 | ASSLTRGGVYEQY
TRBJ2-3 | TRBV9 | ASSKGTGVGTDTQY
TRBJ2-1 | TRBV7-2 | ASSLALSGRANEQF
TRBJ2-7 | TRBV28 | ASSFSRGGPYEQY
TRBJ2-7 | TRBV5-6 | ASSLGLLHVGEQY
TRBJ2-3 | TRBV5-4 | ASRLGQGLTGTQY
TRBJ1-4 | TRBV5-1 | ASSRDRLDELF
TRBJ2-3 | TRBV4-3 | ASSQDVAFTDTQY
TRBJ2-2 | TRBV5-1 | ASSPYPKGGLNTGELF